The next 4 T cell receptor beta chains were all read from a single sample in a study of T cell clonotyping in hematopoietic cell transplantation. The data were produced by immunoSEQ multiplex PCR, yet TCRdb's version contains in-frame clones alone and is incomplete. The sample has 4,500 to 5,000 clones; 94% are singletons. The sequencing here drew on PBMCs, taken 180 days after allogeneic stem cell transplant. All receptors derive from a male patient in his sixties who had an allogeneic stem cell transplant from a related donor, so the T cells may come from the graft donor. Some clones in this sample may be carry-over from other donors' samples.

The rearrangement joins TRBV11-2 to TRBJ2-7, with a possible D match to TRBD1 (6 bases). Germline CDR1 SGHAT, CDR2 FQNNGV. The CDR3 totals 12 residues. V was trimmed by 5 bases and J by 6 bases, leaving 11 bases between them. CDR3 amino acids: CASSTTGREQYF. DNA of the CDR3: TGTGCCAGCAGCACTACAGGGCGCGAGCAGTACTTC.

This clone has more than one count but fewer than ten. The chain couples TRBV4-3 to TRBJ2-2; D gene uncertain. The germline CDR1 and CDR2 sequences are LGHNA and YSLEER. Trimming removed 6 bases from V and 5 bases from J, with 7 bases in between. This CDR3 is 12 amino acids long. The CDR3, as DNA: TGCGCCAGCAGTTTAGGGACCGGGGAGCTGTTTTTT. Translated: CASSLGTGELFF.

CDR3 sequence reads: CASSDGISGNTIYF. As DNA, the CDR3 is TGTGCCAGCAGTGACGGCATCTCTGGAAACACCATATATTTT. V gene TRBV6-5 combines with J gene TRBJ1-3; D ambiguous. V was clipped by 5 bases and J by 0 bases, with 8 bases between them. The germline V gene encodes CDR1 MNHEY and CDR2 SVGAGI. The CDR3 has 14 amino acids.

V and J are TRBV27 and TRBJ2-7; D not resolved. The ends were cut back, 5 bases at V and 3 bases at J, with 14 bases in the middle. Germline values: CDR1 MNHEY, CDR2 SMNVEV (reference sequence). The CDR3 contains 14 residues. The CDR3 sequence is CASSIDGSGYEQYF. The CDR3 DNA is TGTGCCAGCAGTATTGACGGATCCGGCTACGAGCAGTACTTC.